Each of the 20 T cell receptor beta chains below was sequenced from the same sample in a study of blood T cells in healthy people across ages. Primers used in a second PCR of roughly 6 to 11 cycles were a sample-barcoded 5' primer and a J-beta primer mix. From the 5' RACE reads, TCRdb called clonotypes with MiXCR, one entry per CDR3 protein. The profile shows 750,000 or so distinct CDR3 sequences, just under 25% of them singletons. The same specimen was also included in a second study, on T cells of mothers and their children.

The sample taken for sequencing was blood. These receptors came from a boy younger than 18 in good health.

This clonotype has just a few counts. V is TRBV5-1 and J is TRBJ2-5; 16 bases match TRBD2. The CDR3 runs 18 residues. Germline CDR1 SGHRS, CDR2 YFSETQ. Unmatched junction bases numbered 11, after V lost 6 bases and J lost 3 bases. This chain's CDR3 is CASTRPGLAGGNEETQYF. For the CDR3, the DNA is TGCGCCAGCACCCGACCGGGACTAGCGGGAGGGAACGAAGAGACCCAGTACTTC. Full variable domain (missing parts from reference TRBV5-1 and TRBJ2-5): KAGVTQTPRYLIKTRGQQVTLSCSPISGHRSVSWYQQTPGQGLQFLFEYFSETQRNKGNFPGRFSGRQFSNSRSEMNVSTLELGDSALYLCASTRPGLAGGNEETQYFGPGTRLLVL.

This chain links TRBV9 with TRBJ2-1; TRBD2 matches at 8 bases. Germline V gene lookup returns CDR1 SGDLS and CDR2 YYNGEE. This CDR3 has 16 amino acids. V lost 2 bases, J lost 7 bases, and 11 bases stayed unmatched. The CDR3 DNA is TGTGCCAGCAGCGTCCTCGGTAGCGGGACTTATAATGAGCAGTTCTTC. This translates into CASSVLGSGTYNEQFF.

This clonotype turned up a few times. The rearrangement joins TRBV14 to TRBJ2-3; D remains ambiguous. The V gene's germline CDR1 is SGHDN and CDR2 FVKESK. CDR3 size: 12 residues. Deletions cut 4 bases from V and 4 bases from J, with 6 bases between. The CDR3 reads CASSRAADTQYF. DNA for the CDR3: TGTGCCAGCAGCCGGGCAGCAGATACGCAGTATTTT.

The CDR3 loop reads CASSDGRTIYGYTF. The CDR3 region has the DNA TGTGCCAGCAGTGACGGTAGGACAATCTATGGCTACACCTTC. This sequence joins TRBV6-1 and TRBJ1-2; maybe TRBD1 (5 bases). In germline, CDR1 is MNHNS, CDR2 SASEGT. CDR3 length: 14 residues. Trimming took 3 bases from V and 4 from J, leaving 12 bases between them.

The J gene is TRBJ2-3, the V gene TRBV10-2; perhaps TRBD2 as D (5 bases). The germline V gene encodes CDR1 WSHSY and CDR2 SAAADI. V lost 11 bases, J lost 2 bases, and 14 bases lay in between. The CDR3 has 13 residues. The CDR3 DNA is TGCGCCCTGCTGGAGGAGGCCACAGATACGCAGTATTTT. Amino acid sequence: CALLEEATDTQYF.

In the case of this clonotype: At one end the junction does not follow the germline gene, possibly because of a read error. The V and J genes are TRBV25-1 and TRBJ2-5; D is unresolved. Per the germline V gene, CDR1 is MGHDK and CDR2 is SYGVNS. The CDR3 spans 12 residues. The CDR3 region is CASRGSQEAQYF. CDR3 coding DNA: TGTGCCAGCCGTGGCAGTCAAGAGGCCCAGTACTTC.

The chain carries TRBV27 and TRBJ2-5; D may match TRBD1 or TRBD2 (5 bases each). The J call may be in error: the DNA end matches TRBJ2-7 better. The CDR3 is 14 amino acids. Germline V gene lookup returns CDR1 MNHEY and CDR2 SMNVEV (reference sequence). Here the CDR3 reads CASSLTRGPYEQYF. DNA for the CDR3: TGTGCCAGCAGTTTGACCCGGGGACCCTACGAGCAGTACTTC.

In its sample, this clonotype was seen a few times. The chain links TRBV7-6 to TRBJ2-5, with D perhaps TRBD1 or TRBD2 (5 bases each). The closer fit of TRBJ2-7 to the DNA end suggests the J call may be wrong. This CDR3 spans 16 amino acids. From germline, CDR1 is SGHVS and CDR2 FNYEAQ. The CDR3 nucleotides are TGTGCCAGCAGCTCCGTTATTACGGGGCCTACCTACGAGCAGTACTTC. Translating it yields CASSSVITGPTYEQYF.

This clonotype has just a few counts. The chain links TRBV12-3 or TRBV12-4 to TRBJ1-1; possible D gene TRBD1, 5 bases. With 2 bases removed from V and 5 bases from J, the gap between germline ends came to 6 bases. The CDR3 length is 12 residues. As DNA, the CDR3 is TGTGCCAGCAGTTTAAAGGGGACTGAAGCTTTCTTT. Translating gives CASSLKGTEAFF.

V usage is TRBV12-5 and J usage is TRBJ2-2; TRBD1 agrees at 9 bases. Germline V gene data show CDR1 as LGHNT and CDR2 as FRNRAP. This CDR3 is 15 amino acids long. Germline trimming cut 6 bases from V and 4 bases from J; bases unmatched to any gene: 6. The CDR3: CASGLGTGSTGELFF. DNA of the CDR3: TGTGCTAGTGGCCTTGGGACAGGGTCCACCGGGGAGCTGTTTTTT.

The chain has TRBV5-1 and TRBJ2-7, with 10 bases lining up with TRBD2. This CDR3 comprises 15 residues. Germline values: CDR1 SGHRS, CDR2 YFSETQ. With 3 bases clipped from V and 7 bases from J, the junction kept 10 bases outside the gene matches. The CDR3 reads CASSSVAGGPGEQYF. As DNA, the CDR3 is TGCGCCAGCAGCTCGGTAGCGGGAGGACCGGGTGAGCAGTACTTC.

This clonotype was found many times. The J gene is TRBJ2-5, the V gene TRBV11-2; possible D gene TRBD1, 6 bases. CDR3 length equals 15 residues. The V gene's germline CDR1 is SGHAT and CDR2 FQNNGV. V was clipped by 3 bases and J by 4 bases, with 15 bases between them. The CDR3 nucleotides are TGTGCCAGCAGCTTTAGTGGGGACACCGGAGAGACCCAGTACTTC. Its translation is CASSFSGDTGETQYF.

The gene calls are TRBV7-2 and TRBJ2-7, with D tentatively TRBD2 (5 bases). With 2 bases removed from V and 3 bases from J, the gap between germline ends came to 11 bases. The CDR3 is 14 amino acids. Per the germline V gene, CDR1 is SGHTA and CDR2 is FQGNSA. CDR3 coding DNA: TGTGCCAGCAGCTTATATACTAGAGACTACGAGCAGTACTTC. Its protein product is CASSLYTRDYEQYF.

The chain combines TRBV29-1 with TRBJ1-1; 7 nucleotides align to TRBD1. The CDR3 consists of 13 residues. The germline CDR1 and CDR2 sequences are SQVTM and ANQGSEA. The trim removed 3 bases at V and 1 base at J, leaving 2 bases unmatched. The CDR3, as DNA: TGCAGCGTTGAGGACAGGAAGAACACTGAAGCTTTCTTT. Amino acid sequence: CSVEDRKNTEAFF.

The table lists this clonotype with a few counts. The CDR3 sequence is CASSKIGDRLNYGYTF. For the CDR3, the DNA is TGTGCCAGCAGCAAAATCGGGGACAGGTTGAACTATGGCTACACCTTC. The chain links TRBV21-1 to TRBJ1-2; the table's D call, TRBD1, has no DNA check behind it. TRBV21-1 is flagged as a pseudogene. CDR3 length: 16 amino acids.

J is TRBJ2-7 and V is TRBV6-5; a weak D match, TRBD1 (6 bases). Germline V gives CDR1 MNHEY, CDR2 SVGAGI. CDR3 length: 13 amino acids. Trimming pared 10 bases from V and 7 bases from J, leaving 20 bases between. Here the CDR3 DNA reads TGTGCCACCCGGGATTCTGGACAGTTAGAGCAGTACTTC. Protein sequence: CATRDSGQLEQYF.

The table lists this clonotype with a few counts. This sequence joins TRBV12-3 or TRBV12-4 and TRBJ2-7; unclear D gene. This CDR3 spans 14 amino acids. V lost 6 bases, J lost 3 bases, and 15 bases lay in between. CDR3 DNA sequence: TGTGCCAGCAGCCCAGCTTTGACTGGCTACGAGCAGTACTTC. As protein: CASSPALTGYEQYF.

The rearrangement joins TRBV12-5 to TRBJ1-1, with D perhaps matching TRBD1 (5 bases). CDR3 length: 14 residues. Germline V gives CDR1 LGHNT, CDR2 FRNRAP. Trimming took off 0 bases at V and 5 bases at J, with 10 bases between the two ends. In DNA form, the CDR3 reads TGTGCTAGTGGTTTGGTACGGGGGAATACTGAAGCTTTCTTT. It translates to CASGLVRGNTEAFF.

In this sample, this clonotype turned up once. The rearrangement uses TRBV20-1 and TRBJ2-6; D is unclear. Trimming left V 3 bases short and J 4 bases short, with 7 bases between. The germline V gene has CDR1 DFQATT and CDR2 SNEGSKA (reference sequence). The CDR3 loop spans 13 amino acids. CDR3: CSASPTGANVLTF. The CDR3 DNA follows: TGCAGTGCTAGCCCCACAGGGGCCAACGTCCTGACTTTC.

The chain has TRBV5-1 and TRBJ2-5; weak D call: TRBD1 (7 bases). The J call may be incorrect, as the DNA end agrees better with TRBJ2-1. The CDR3 extends over 15 amino acids. Germline CDR1 reads SGHRS; CDR2 reads YFSETQ. The CDR3 sequence is CASSPGGGQSHEQFF. DNA of the CDR3: TGCGCCAGCAGCCCCGGAGGGGGACAGTCTCATGAGCAGTTCTTC.